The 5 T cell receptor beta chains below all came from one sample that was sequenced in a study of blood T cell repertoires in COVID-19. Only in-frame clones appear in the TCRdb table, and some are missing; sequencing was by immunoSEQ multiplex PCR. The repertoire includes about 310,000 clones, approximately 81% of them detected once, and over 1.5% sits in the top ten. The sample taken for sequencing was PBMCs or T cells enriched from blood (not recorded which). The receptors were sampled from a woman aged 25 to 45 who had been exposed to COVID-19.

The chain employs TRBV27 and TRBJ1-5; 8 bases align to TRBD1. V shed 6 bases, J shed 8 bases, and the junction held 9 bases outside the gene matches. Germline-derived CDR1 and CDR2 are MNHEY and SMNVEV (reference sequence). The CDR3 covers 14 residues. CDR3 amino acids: CASRSPGQDEPQHF. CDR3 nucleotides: TGTGCCAGCAGATCTCCGGGACAGGACGAGCCCCAGCATTTT.

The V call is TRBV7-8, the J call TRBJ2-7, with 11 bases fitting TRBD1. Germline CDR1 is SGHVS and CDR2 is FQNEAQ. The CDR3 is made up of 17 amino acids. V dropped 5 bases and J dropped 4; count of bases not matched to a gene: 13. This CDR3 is CASSNTITGTGGYEQYF. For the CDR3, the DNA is TGTGCCAGCAGCAACACCATAACCGGGACAGGGGGGTACGAGCAGTACTTC.

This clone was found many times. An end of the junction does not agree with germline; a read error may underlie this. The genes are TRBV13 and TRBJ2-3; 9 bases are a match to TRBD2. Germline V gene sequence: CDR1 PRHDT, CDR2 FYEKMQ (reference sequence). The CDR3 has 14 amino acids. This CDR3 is CASSRRGAGGPLDF. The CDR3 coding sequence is TGTGCCAGCAGCCGCCGGGGGGCGGGGGGGCCTTTGGATTTT. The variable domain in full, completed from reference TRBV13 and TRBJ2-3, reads AAGVIQSPRHLIKEKRETATLKCYPIPRHDTVYWYQQGPGQDPQFLISFYEKMQSDKGSIPDRFSAQQFSDYHSELNMSSLELGDSALYFCASSRRGAGGPLDFGPGTRLTVL.

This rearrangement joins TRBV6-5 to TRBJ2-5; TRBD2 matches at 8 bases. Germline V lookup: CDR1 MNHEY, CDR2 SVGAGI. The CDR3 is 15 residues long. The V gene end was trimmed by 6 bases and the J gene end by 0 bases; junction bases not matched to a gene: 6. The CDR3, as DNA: TGTGCCAGCAGAGGGGCGGGAGGCAACCAAGAGACCCAGTACTTC. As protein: CASRGAGGNQETQYF.

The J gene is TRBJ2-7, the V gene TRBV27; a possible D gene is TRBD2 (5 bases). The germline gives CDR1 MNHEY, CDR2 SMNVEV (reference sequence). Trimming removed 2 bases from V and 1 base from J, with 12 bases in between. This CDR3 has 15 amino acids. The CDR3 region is CASSLGGGPSYEQYF. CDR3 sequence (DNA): TGTGCCAGCAGTTTAGGAGGCGGGCCTTCCTACGAGCAGTACTTC.